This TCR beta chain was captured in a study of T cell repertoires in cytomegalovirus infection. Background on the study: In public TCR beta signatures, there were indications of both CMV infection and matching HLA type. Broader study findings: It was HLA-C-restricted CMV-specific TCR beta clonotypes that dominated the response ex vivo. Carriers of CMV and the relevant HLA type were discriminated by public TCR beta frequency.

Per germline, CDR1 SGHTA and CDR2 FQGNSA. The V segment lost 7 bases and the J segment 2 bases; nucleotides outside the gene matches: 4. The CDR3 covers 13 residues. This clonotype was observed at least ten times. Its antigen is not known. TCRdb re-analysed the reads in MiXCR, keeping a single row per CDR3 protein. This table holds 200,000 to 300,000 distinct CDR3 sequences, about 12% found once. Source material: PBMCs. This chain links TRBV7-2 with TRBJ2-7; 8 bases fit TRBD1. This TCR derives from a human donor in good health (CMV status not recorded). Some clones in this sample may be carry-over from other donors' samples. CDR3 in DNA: TGTGCCAGCAACGACAGGGGACCCTACGAGCAGTACTTC. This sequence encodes CASNDRGPYEQYF.